This entry lists 19 T cell receptor beta chains sequenced from one sample in a study of T cells in women clearing cervical HPV infection. Repertoires were generated with immunoSEQ multiplex PCR, while TCRdb's copy carries only in-frame clones and drops some. The clone table shows over 30,000 clones, with the ten largest holding about 7.2%. The sample consisted of blood buffy coat. The receptor set was obtained from a woman between 18 and 70 years old with a cervical HPV16 infection that either progressed to CIN3+ or cleared (not recorded which).

Comment on this clone: Coverage ceases 3 residues before the CDR3 finishes, and the germline J gene fills in the end. This chain links TRBV20-1 with TRBJ1-2; 7 bases fit TRBD1. This CDR3 spans 15 amino acids. J gave up 4 bases and V 6 bases, and 14 bases lay outside the gene matches. CDR1 is DFQATT, CDR2 SNEGSKA, per germline (reference sequence). The CDR3 DNA, read in part, is TGCAGTGCCCGCCCCAACGGGACAGTTTCCTATGGC. Its protein is CSARPNGTVSYG. The CDR3 in its entirety is CSARPNGTVSYGYTF.

The CDR3 spells CASSARSGGGASGELFF. The DNA read from the CDR3 is TGTGCCAGCAGCGCCCGGAGCGGCGGGGGGGCTAGTGGGGAG. The chain links TRBV9 to TRBJ2-2; TRBD2 agrees at 9 bases. The sequence runs out 3 residues before the end of the CDR3; the remainder is reconstructed from the germline J gene. CDR3 size: 17 residues. V dropped 3 bases and J dropped 8; count of bases not matched to a gene: 14. The germline CDR1 and CDR2 sequences are SGDLS and YYNGEE. Using reference TRBV9 and TRBJ2-2 for the parts outside the CDR3, the full variable domain is DSGVTQTPKHLITATGQRVTLRCSPRSGDLSVYWYQQSLDQGLQFLIQYYNGEERAKGNILERFSAQQFPDLHSELNLSSLELGDSALYFCASSARSGGGASGELFFGEGSRLTVL.

CDR3 DNA (partial): TGTGCCAGCAGTTGGACAGACAACAATGAG. This sequence encodes CASSWTDNNE. The CDR3 as a whole reads CASSWTDNNEQFF. The chain joins TRBV5-5 to TRBJ2-1; perhaps TRBD1 as D (6 bases). Sequencing ends 3 residues short of the CDR3 end; the germline J gene provides the rest. CDR3 length: 13 amino acids. The V end was cut by 5 bases, the J end by 5 bases, with 11 bases between. Looked up from germline, CDR1 is SGHKS and CDR2 is YYEKEE (reference sequence).

Concerning this clone: The read is 3 residues too short to cover the CDR3 end, so that end is filled in from the germline J gene. The chain employs TRBV2 and TRBJ1-3, with 7 bases lining up with TRBD1. J was trimmed by 0 bases and V by 6 bases; bases with no gene match: 11. The CDR3 is 17 residues long. Germline lookup yields CDR1 SNHLY and CDR2 FYNNEI. The CDR3: CASSGAQGMSSGNTIYF. The part of the CDR3 DNA that was read is TGTGCCAGCAGCGGTGCACAGGGGATGAGCTCTGGAAACACC. Filled out from reference TRBV2 and TRBJ1-3, the complete variable domain reads EPEVTQTPSHQVTQMGQEVILRCVPISNHLYFYWYRQILGQKVEFLVSFYNNEISEKSEIFDDQFSVERPDGSNFTLKIRSTKLEDSAMYFCASSGAQGMSSGNTIYFGEGSWLTVV.

In regard to this clone: The CDR3 goes on 3 residues after the read ends, and that part is filled in from the germline J gene. The V and J genes are TRBV7-2 and TRBJ1-4, with no clear D. V dropped 4 bases and J dropped 5 bases, with 5 bases sitting between them. This CDR3 region has 12 residues. The V gene's germline CDR1 is SGHTA and CDR2 FQGNSA. CDR3 bases read: TGTGCCAGCAGCTCCCCGAATGAAAAA. Protein: CASSSPNEK. The whole CDR3 sequence reads CASSSPNEKLFF.

Details on this clone: Read coverage stops 3 residues before the CDR3 terminus; the germline J gene supplies the remainder. This chain joins TRBV18 and TRBJ2-7; TRBD1 matches at 7 bases. The germline V gene has CDR1 KGHSH and CDR2 LQKENI. The CDR3 length is 16 residues. V was pared by 2 bases and J by 2 bases, with 9 bases of the junction left unmatched. CDR3 protein: CASSPRSPGQTYEQYF. CDR3 DNA (partial): TGTGCCAGCTCACCAAGAAGTCCGGGACAGACCTACGAG. The variable domain in full, completed from reference TRBV18 and TRBJ2-7, reads NAGVMQNPRHLVRRRGQEARLRCSPMKGHSHVYWYRQLPEEGLKFMVYLQKENIIDESGMPKERFSAEFPKEGPSILRIQQVVRGDSAAYFCASSPRSPGQTYEQYFGPGTRLTVT.

The CDR3 bases that were read are TGTGCCTGGAGTATCTCATCTAGCGGGGGGCCTCAAGAGACC. The encoded protein is CAWSISSSGGPQET. The entire CDR3 protein is CAWSISSSGGPQETQYF. This chain connects TRBV30 to TRBJ2-5, with 11 bases aligning to TRBD2. From the germline J gene comes the end of the CDR3, since the read stops 3 residues before it. Trimming cost V 2 bases and J 2 bases; bases outside gene matches: 10. This CDR3 region has 17 residues. In germline, CDR1 is GTSNPN, CDR2 SVGIG (reference sequence). The full variable domain, in which reference TRBV30 and TRBJ2-5 provide the parts outside the CDR3, is SQTIHQWPATLVQPVGSPLSLECTVEGTSNPNLYWYRQAAGRGLQLLFYSVGIGQISSEVPQNLSASRPQDRQFILSSKKLLLSDSGFYLCAWSISSSGGPQETQYFGPGTRLLVL.

A note on this clone: The read gets to within 3 residues of the CDR3 end, and the germline J gene fills in the rest. This chain joins TRBV19 and TRBJ2-5; tentative D call: TRBD1 (5 bases). This CDR3 is built from 17 residues. Trimming removed 5 bases at V and 2 bases at J, with 21 bases between. From germline, CDR1 is LNHDA and CDR2 SQIVND (reference sequence). The chain's CDR3 is CASSSFPQGGPQETQYF. The part of the CDR3 DNA that was read is TGTGCCAGTAGTTCTTTCCCCCAGGGTGGACCTCAAGAGACC.

Points on this clone: The read ends 3 residues shy of where the CDR3 ends; the end is completed using the germline J gene. The J gene is TRBJ1-2, the V gene TRBV19; TRBD1 agrees at 11 bases. V lost 7 bases, J lost 6 bases, and 7 bases stayed unmatched. Germline V gives CDR1 LNHDA, CDR2 SQIVND (reference sequence). This CDR3 region has 14 residues. This chain's CDR3 is CASTWTGGFNGYTF. Partial CDR3 DNA: TGTGCCAGTACTTGGACAGGGGGCTTTAATGGC.

Note on this clone: With the read ending 3 residues before the CDR3 end, the germline J gene is used to fill in that end. This chain connects TRBV12-3 or TRBV12-4 to TRBJ1-3, with D hard to call. V was trimmed by 7 bases and J by 3 bases, leaving 13 bases between them. CDR3 length: 14 residues. The CDR3 protein is CASINSRVGNTIYF. Incomplete CDR3 DNA: TGTGCCAGCATCAATTCCAGAGTTGGAAACACC.

Note on this clone: With the read ending 3 residues before the CDR3 end, the germline J gene is used to fill in that end. The V gene is TRBV9, the J gene TRBJ2-2; D possibly corresponds to TRBD1 (6 bases). Germline V gene sequence: CDR1 SGDLS, CDR2 YYNGEE. This CDR3 contains 14 residues. CDR3 residues: CASSVAQGGSPLFF. The part of the CDR3 DNA that was read is TGTGCCAGCAGCGTGGCACAGGGTGGTTCACCG. Using reference TRBV9 and TRBJ2-2 for the parts outside the CDR3, the full variable domain is DSGVTQTPKHLITATGQRVTLRCSPRSGDLSVYWYQQSLDQGLQFLIQYYNGEERAKGNILERFSAQQFPDLHSELNLSSLELGDSALYFCASSVAQGGSPLFFGEGSRLTVL.

To note about this clone: The read ends 3 residues early relative to the CDR3; the germline J gene fills the gap. V usage is TRBV5-1 and J usage is TRBJ1-1, with 10 positions matching TRBD1. There are 15 residues in the CDR3. The germline CDR1 and CDR2 sequences are SGHRS and YFSETQ. Trimming removed 4 bases from V and 5 bases from J; junction bases left unmatched: 8. The covered CDR3 bases are TGCGCCAGCAGCCGTACTGGGACAGGGGCGACTGAA. This translates into CASSRTGTGATE. The entire CDR3 is CASSRTGTGATEAFF.

A remark on this clone: The CDR3 goes on 3 residues after the read ends, and that part is filled in from the germline J gene. The chain uses TRBV30 and TRBJ2-7, with TRBD1 matching 9 bases. This CDR3 is built from 13 residues. Germline loops: CDR1 GTSNPN, CDR2 SVGIG (reference sequence). V shed 8 bases and J 6 bases; nucleotides not matched to a gene: 11. The sequenced part of the CDR3 DNA is TGTGCCGCCGCGGGACAGGGTGGCTCCGAG. This codes for CAAAGQGGSE. The whole CDR3 sequence reads CAAAGQGGSEQYF.

Comments on this clone: The read terminates 3 residues before the CDR3 end, so the remaining end is supplied by the germline J gene. The chain combines TRBV20-1 with TRBJ2-2; possible D gene TRBD1, 7 bases. Germline CDR1 reads DFQATT; CDR2 reads SNEGSKA (reference sequence). V lost 2 bases, J lost 4 bases, and 14 bases lay in between. The CDR3 runs to 15 residues. This CDR3 is CSARRGQGGTGELFF. CDR3 bases read: TGCAGTGCTAGAAGGGGCCAGGGGGGCACCGGGGAG.

On this clone: The CDR3 end lies 3 residues beyond the end of the read and is filled in from the germline J gene. The chain recombines TRBV7-4 with TRBJ1-6, with 9 bases aligning to TRBD1. This CDR3 contains 14 residues. Germline V gives CDR1 SGHVT, CDR2 SQSDAQ. The junction had 7 bases not matched to a gene; V was cut back by 6 bases and J by 10 bases. Incomplete CDR3 DNA: TGTGCCAGCAGGGGGGACAGGGTTGGCTCACCC. It yields the protein CASRGDRVGSP. The whole CDR3 is CASRGDRVGSPLHF.

Comments on this clone: With the read ending 3 residues before the CDR3 end, the germline J gene is used to fill in that end. The chain has TRBV18 and TRBJ2-4; 7 bases are shared with TRBD1. The CDR3 is 18 residues long. Germline lookup yields CDR1 KGHSH and CDR2 LQKENI. J gave up 4 bases and V 2 bases, and 14 bases lay outside the gene matches. The sequenced part of the CDR3 DNA is TGTGCCAGCTCACCAGTCGGACGGAGACAGGGTATTAAAAACATT. Translating it yields CASSPVGRRQGIKNI. The entire CDR3 is CASSPVGRRQGIKNIQYF.

As regards this clone: The read terminates 3 residues ahead of where the CDR3 ends, so the germline J gene completes it. The chain is built from TRBV20-1 and TRBJ1-5; weak D call: TRBD1 (6 bases). The germline V and J ends were trimmed by 5 bases and 4 bases, with 15 bases remaining between them. The CDR3 loop spans 14 amino acids. Germline V lookup: CDR1 DFQATT, CDR2 SNEGSKA (reference sequence). The covered CDR3 bases are TGCAGTGCTGTCGGACAGTTAACTAATCAGCCC. It codes for CSAVGQLTNQP. The entire CDR3 protein reads CSAVGQLTNQPQHF.

Details on this clone: The sequenced fragment ends 3 residues before the CDR3 boundary, so the rest is inferred from the germline J gene. This chain links TRBV9 with TRBJ2-2; weak D call: TRBD1 (5 bases). The CDR3 length is 15 residues. Germline V gene lookup returns CDR1 SGDLS and CDR2 YYNGEE. V lost 7 bases to trimming and J lost 3 bases, with 16 bases between them. Partial CDR3 DNA: TGTGCCAGCGGACGGATGGCAGGGCACACCGGGGAG. Translation: CASGRMAGHTGE. In full, the CDR3 reads CASGRMAGHTGELFF. The entire variable domain, with the rest obtained from reference TRBV9 and TRBJ2-2, is as follows: DSGVTQTPKHLITATGQRVTLRCSPRSGDLSVYWYQQSLDQGLQFLIQYYNGEERAKGNILERFSAQQFPDLHSELNLSSLELGDSALYFCASGRMAGHTGELFFGEGSRLTVL.

Concerning this clone itself: The read finishes 3 residues shy of the CDR3 end, and the germline J gene is used to complete it. V gene TRBV20-1 combines with J gene TRBJ1-1; the D gene is possibly TRBD1 (5 bases). CDR3 size: 12 residues. Germline CDR1 is DFQATT and CDR2 is SNEGSKA (reference sequence). V shed 3 bases and J shed 6 bases, with 11 bases lying between them. The chain's CDR3 is CSARQGAAEAFF. The sequenced part of the CDR3 DNA is TGCAGTGCTAGGCAGGGCGCGGCTGAA.